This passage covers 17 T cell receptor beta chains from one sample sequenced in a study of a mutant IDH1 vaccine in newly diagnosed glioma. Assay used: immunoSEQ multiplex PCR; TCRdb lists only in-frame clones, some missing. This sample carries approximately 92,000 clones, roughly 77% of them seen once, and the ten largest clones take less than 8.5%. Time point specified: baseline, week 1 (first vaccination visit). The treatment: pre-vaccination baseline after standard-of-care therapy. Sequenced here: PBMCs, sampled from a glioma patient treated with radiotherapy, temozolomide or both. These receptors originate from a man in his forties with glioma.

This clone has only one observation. CDR3 sequence: CASSPSQRQQGWEQYF. CDR3 nucleotides: TGTGCCAGCAGTCCCAGCCAGCGGCAGCAAGGGTGGGAGCAGTACTTC. The chain uses TRBV27 and TRBJ2-7, with a possible D match to TRBD2 (5 bases). The V and J ends lost 5 bases and 7 bases respectively, with 24 bases between them. The CDR3 loop spans 16 amino acids. CDR1 MNHEY and CDR2 SMNVEV come from the germline V gene (reference sequence).

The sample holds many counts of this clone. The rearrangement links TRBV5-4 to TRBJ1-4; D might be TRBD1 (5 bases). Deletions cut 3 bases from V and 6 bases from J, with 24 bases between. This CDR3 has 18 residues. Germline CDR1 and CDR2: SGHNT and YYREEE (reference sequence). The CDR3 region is CASSSNRARGRLDEKLFF. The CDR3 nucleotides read TGTGCCAGCAGCTCCAATAGGGCGAGGGGAAGGTTGGATGAAAAACTGTTTTTT.

The CDR3 nucleotides are TGTGCCAGCAGCCACCCCATAGGACTGGAAAAACTGTTTTTT. It is translated as CASSHPIGLEKLFF. The genes are TRBV7-2 and TRBJ1-4; no firm D call. This CDR3 spans 14 amino acids. The germline V and J ends were trimmed by 5 bases and 8 bases, with 15 bases remaining between them. From germline, CDR1 is SGHTA and CDR2 FQGNSA.

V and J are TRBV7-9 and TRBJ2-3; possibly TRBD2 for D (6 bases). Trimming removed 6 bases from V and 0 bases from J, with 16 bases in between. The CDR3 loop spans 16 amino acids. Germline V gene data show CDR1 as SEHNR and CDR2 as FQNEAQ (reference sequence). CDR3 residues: CASSLGSSESTDTQYF. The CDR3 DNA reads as TGTGCCAGCAGTCTAGGGTCTAGCGAGAGCACAGATACGCAGTATTTT.

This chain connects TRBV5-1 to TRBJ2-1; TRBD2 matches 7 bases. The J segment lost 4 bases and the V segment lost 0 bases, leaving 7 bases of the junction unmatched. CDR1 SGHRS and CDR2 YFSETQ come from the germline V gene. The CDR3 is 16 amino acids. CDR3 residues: CASSLGVSGGYNEQFF. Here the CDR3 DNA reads TGCGCCAGCAGCTTGGGTGTCTCGGGGGGATACAATGAGCAGTTCTTC.

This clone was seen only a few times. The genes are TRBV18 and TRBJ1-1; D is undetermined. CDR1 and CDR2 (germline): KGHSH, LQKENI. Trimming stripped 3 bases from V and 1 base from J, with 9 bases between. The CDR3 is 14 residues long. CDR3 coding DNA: TGTGCCAGCTCACCTATCGGCGGGAACACTGAAGCTTTCTTT. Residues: CASSPIGGNTEAFF.

Here the CDR3 reads CASSSRGDTEAFF. The CDR3 DNA is TGTGCCAGCTCCTCCAGGGGTGACACTGAAGCTTTCTTT. The chain links TRBV2 to TRBJ1-1, with D tentatively TRBD1 (6 bases). Germline CDR1 SNHLY, CDR2 FYNNEI. V lost 8 bases and J 3 bases, leaving 13 bases between the germline ends. This CDR3 region has 13 residues. Filled out from reference TRBV2 and TRBJ1-1, the complete variable domain reads EPEVTQTPSHQVTQMGQEVILRCVPISNHLYFYWYRQILGQKVEFLVSFYNNEISEKSEIFDDQFSVERPDGSNFTLKIRSTKLEDSAMYFCASSSRGDTEAFFGQGTRLTVV.

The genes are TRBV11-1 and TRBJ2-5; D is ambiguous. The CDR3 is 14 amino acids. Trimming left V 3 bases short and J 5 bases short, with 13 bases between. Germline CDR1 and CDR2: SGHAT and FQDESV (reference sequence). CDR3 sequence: CASSFSSGWETQYF. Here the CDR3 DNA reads TGTGCCAGCAGCTTCTCGTCGGGTTGGGAGACCCAGTACTTC.

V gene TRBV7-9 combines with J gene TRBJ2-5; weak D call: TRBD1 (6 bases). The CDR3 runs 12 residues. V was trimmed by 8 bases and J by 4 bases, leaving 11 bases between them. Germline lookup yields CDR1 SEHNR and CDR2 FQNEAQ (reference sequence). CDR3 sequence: CASLGTPETQYF. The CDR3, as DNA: TGTGCCAGCCTAGGGACACCAGAGACCCAGTACTTC. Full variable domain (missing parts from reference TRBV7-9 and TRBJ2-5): DTGVSQNPRHKITKRGQNVTFRCDPISEHNRLYWYRQTLGQGPEFLTYFQNEAQLEKSRLLSDRFSAERPKGSFSTLEIQRTEQGDSAMYLCASLGTPETQYFGPGTRLLVL.

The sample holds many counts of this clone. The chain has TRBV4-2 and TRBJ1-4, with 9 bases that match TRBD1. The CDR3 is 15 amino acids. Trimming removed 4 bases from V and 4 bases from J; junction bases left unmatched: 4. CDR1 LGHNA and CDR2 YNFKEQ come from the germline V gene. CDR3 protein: CASSLTGGFNEKLFF. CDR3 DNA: TGTGCCAGCAGCCTCACAGGGGGCTTTAATGAAAAACTGTTTTTT.

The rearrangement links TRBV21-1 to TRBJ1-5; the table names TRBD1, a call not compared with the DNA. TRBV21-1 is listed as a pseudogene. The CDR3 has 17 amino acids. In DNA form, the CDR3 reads TGTGCCAGCCCTCGGGACAGGGGGCACAATAGCAATCAGCCCCAGCATTTT. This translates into CASPRDRGHNSNQPQHF.

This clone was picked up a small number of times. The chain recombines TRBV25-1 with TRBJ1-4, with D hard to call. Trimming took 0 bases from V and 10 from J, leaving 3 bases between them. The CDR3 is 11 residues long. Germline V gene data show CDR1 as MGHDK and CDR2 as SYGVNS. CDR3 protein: CASSEYRKLFF. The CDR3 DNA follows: TGTGCCAGCAGTGAATATAGAAAACTGTTTTTT.

The CDR3 DNA sequence: TGTGCCAGCAGCCAAGTAGGCGGGGGGTTACGGACCGGGGAGCTGTTTTTT. This encodes CASSQVGGGLRTGELFF. The rearrangement uses TRBV4-2 and TRBJ2-2; 8 nucleotides align to TRBD2. Germline loops: CDR1 LGHNA, CDR2 YNFKEQ. This CDR3 contains 17 residues. V trimming: 1 base; J trimming: 5 bases; junction bases outside the gene matches: 9.

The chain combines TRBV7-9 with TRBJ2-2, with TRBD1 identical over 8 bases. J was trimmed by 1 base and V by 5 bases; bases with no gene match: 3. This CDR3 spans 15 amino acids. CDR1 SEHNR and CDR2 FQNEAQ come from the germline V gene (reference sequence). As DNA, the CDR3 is TGTGCCAGCAGCGAAGGACAGGGGAACACCGGGGAGCTGTTTTTT. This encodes CASSEGQGNTGELFF.

CDR3 bases: TGTGCCAGCAGCCAAGGTGGCGGGAGTTCCACAGATACGCAGTATTTT. Translation gives CASSQGGGSSTDTQYF. The rearrangement uses TRBV16 and TRBJ2-3; 7 bases match TRBD2. Germline trimming cut 2 bases from V and 2 bases from J; bases unmatched to any gene: 7. The CDR3 consists of 16 residues. CDR1 is KGHSY and CDR2 is FQNENV in the germline V gene.

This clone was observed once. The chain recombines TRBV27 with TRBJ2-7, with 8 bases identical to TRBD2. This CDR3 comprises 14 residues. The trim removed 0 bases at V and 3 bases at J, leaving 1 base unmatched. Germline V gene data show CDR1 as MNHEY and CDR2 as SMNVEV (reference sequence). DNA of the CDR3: TGTGCCAGCAGTTTATCGAGCGGGAGCTACGAGCAGTACTTC. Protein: CASSLSSGSYEQYF.

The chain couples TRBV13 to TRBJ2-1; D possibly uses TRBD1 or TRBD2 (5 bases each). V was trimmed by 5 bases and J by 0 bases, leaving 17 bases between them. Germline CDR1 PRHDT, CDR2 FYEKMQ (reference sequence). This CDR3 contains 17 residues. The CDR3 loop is CASSPLYRGRSYNEQFF. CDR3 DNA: TGTGCCAGCAGCCCGTTGTACCGGGGACGCTCCTACAATGAGCAGTTCTTC. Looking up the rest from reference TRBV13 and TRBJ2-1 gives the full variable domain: AAGVIQSPRHLIKEKRETATLKCYPIPRHDTVYWYQQGPGQDPQFLISFYEKMQSDKGSIPDRFSAQQFSDYHSELNMSSLELGDSALYFCASSPLYRGRSYNEQFFGPGTRLTVL.